Presented here are 22 T cell receptor beta chains from one specimen sequenced in a study of regulatory T cells in long-lasting Graves disease. Researchers made TCR beta libraries by using iRepertoire HTBI primers and running Arm-PCR on CDR3 regions. In TCRdb, the multiplex PCR reads were re-called with MiXCR into one record per CDR3 protein. The sample includes some 410,000 distinct CDR3 sequences, about 17% of them seen just once. The time point was: newly diagnosed GD, antithyroid drugs for less than 3 months. The TCR library was made from RNA extracted from PBMCs. This same sample was also part of a study on T cells in Graves' hyperthyroidism and ophthalmopathy.

Here the sequenced sample was peripheral blood mononuclear cells (PBMCs), taken at new diagnosis, from a patient treated with antithyroid drugs. These TCRs come from a young woman with Graves disease.

This chain joins TRBV5-1 and TRBJ1-4; D might be TRBD1 (6 bases). CDR1 is SGHRS and CDR2 is YFSETQ in the germline V gene. The CDR3 runs 14 residues. Trimming pared 5 bases from V and 1 base from J, leaving 9 bases between. The CDR3 sequence is CASREGGTNEKLFF. CDR3 coding DNA: TGCGCCAGCAGGGAAGGGGGAACTAATGAAAAACTGTTTTTT.

This clonotype was counted ten times or more. CDR3 amino acids: CSARDEGYTF. The CDR3 DNA reads as TGCAGTGCTAGAGACGAGGGCTACACCTTC. The V call is TRBV20-1, the J call TRBJ1-2; D remains unclear. V dropped 0 bases and J dropped 8 bases, with 4 bases sitting between them. The germline gives CDR1 DFQATT, CDR2 SNEGSKA (reference sequence). This CDR3 comprises 10 residues.

This clonotype was recorded at least ten times. The chain carries TRBV12-3 or TRBV12-4 and TRBJ1-5, with 7 nucleotides matching TRBD1. The CDR3 length is 16 residues. V gave up 1 base and J gave up 0 bases; unmatched junction bases: 3. CDR3 DNA sequence: TGTGCCAGCAGTTTAGGGAACAGGGGTAGCAATCAGCCCCAGCATTTT. As protein: CASSLGNRGSNQPQHF.

This clonotype was found a few times. The chain couples TRBV5-1 to TRBJ1-1; no clear D. This CDR3 comprises 15 residues. Trimming stripped 4 bases from V and 1 base from J, with 14 bases between. Per germline, CDR1 SGHRS and CDR2 YFSETQ. CDR3 protein: CASSVAPDSNTEAFF. The CDR3 region has the DNA TGCGCCAGCAGCGTAGCGCCGGACTCGAACACTGAAGCTTTCTTT.

Ten or more counts support this clonotype. J is TRBJ2-7 and V is TRBV20-1; possibly TRBD1 or TRBD2 for D (5 bases each). Between the trimmed V and J ends, which lost 3 bases and 3 bases, there was a span of 18 bases. Germline values: CDR1 DFQATT, CDR2 SNEGSKA (reference sequence). The CDR3 covers 15 residues. In nucleotides, the CDR3 is TGCAGTGCTAGGCCCATTGATAGAGGGGACTACGAGCAGTACTTC. Amino acids: CSARPIDRGDYEQYF.

A few counts support this clonotype. The chain is built from TRBV5-6 and TRBJ2-3, with D tentatively TRBD2 (6 bases). V dropped 0 bases and J dropped 5 bases, with 13 bases sitting between them. From germline, CDR1 is SGHDT and CDR2 YYEEEE. The CDR3 runs 15 residues. The CDR3 protein is CASSLGRDQRDTQYF. The CDR3 nucleotides are TGTGCCAGCAGCTTGGGGAGGGACCAGAGAGATACGCAGTATTTT.

This clonotype was detected ten times or more. V gene TRBV28 combines with J gene TRBJ2-2, with D uncertain. Between the trimmed V and J ends, which lost 3 bases and 4 bases, there was a span of 9 bases. Germline V gives CDR1 MDHEN, CDR2 SYDVKM. The CDR3 has 14 residues. In DNA form, the CDR3 reads TGTGCCAGCAGTTTCCTTAGGCCCACCGGGGAGCTGTTTTTT. Its translation is CASSFLRPTGELFF.

This clonotype was observed many times. The chain combines TRBV12-3 or TRBV12-4 with TRBJ2-5; D remains ambiguous. The CDR3 is 18 amino acids. Trimming took off 4 bases at V and 2 bases at J, with 23 bases between the two ends. The CDR3 DNA follows: TGTGCCAGCAGTTCTGGAAGGGCGCCCAAAAAGCTACAAGAGACCCAGTACTTC. This codes for CASSSGRAPKKLQETQYF.

This clonotype was detected only a few times. The rearrangement joins TRBV7-9 to TRBJ1-4; D not certain. From germline, CDR1 is SEHNR and CDR2 FQNEAQ (reference sequence). CDR3 size: 15 residues. The germline V and J ends were trimmed by 3 bases and 6 bases, with 14 bases remaining between them. The CDR3 sequence: CASSFRQEGYEKLFF. Here the CDR3 DNA reads TGTGCCAGCAGCTTCAGACAAGAAGGTTATGAAAAACTGTTTTTT.

This clonotype has more than one count but fewer than ten. The chain has TRBV9 and TRBJ2-1, with TRBD2 matching 13 bases. J lost 13 bases, V lost 0 bases, and 7 bases had no gene match. Germline CDR1 and CDR2: SGDLS and YYNGEE. The CDR3 spans 15 residues. CDR3: CASSVEGLAGSHQFF. The CDR3 bases are TGTGCCAGCAGCGTAGAGGGACTAGCGGGGAGCCATCAGTTCTTC. Full variable domain (outside the CDR3, taken from reference TRBV9 and TRBJ2-1): DSGVTQTPKHLITATGQRVTLRCSPRSGDLSVYWYQQSLDQGLQFLIQYYNGEERAKGNILERFSAQQFPDLHSELNLSSLELGDSALYFCASSVEGLAGSHQFFGPGTRLTVL.

A note on this clonotype: The conserved final phenylalanine or tryptophan is absent from the CDR3, which likely points to a read error. The chain employs TRBV19 and TRBJ2-1, with TRBD2 identical over 9 bases. Germline loops: CDR1 LNHDA, CDR2 SQIVND (reference sequence). Germline trimming cut 5 bases from V and 4 bases from J; bases unmatched to any gene: 6. The CDR3 totals 15 residues. In DNA form, the CDR3 reads TGTGCCAGTAGTTCCATAGCGGGGGATTACAATGAGCAGTTCCTC. It translates to CASSSIAGDYNEQFL.

This clonotype was picked up a small number of times. This chain links TRBV4-1 with TRBJ2-7, with TRBD1 identical over 10 bases. The CDR3 spans 17 residues. CDR1 is MGHRA, CDR2 YSYEKL, per germline. V trimming: 2 bases; J trimming: 3 bases; junction bases outside the gene matches: 10. CDR3 nucleotide sequence: TGCGCCAGCAGCCAACTAGTAAAGGGGGACAGGGGCTACGAGCAGTACTTC. Translation: CASSQLVKGDRGYEQYF.

V and J are TRBV5-8 and TRBJ1-2, with TRBD1 matching over 8 bases. Per the germline V gene, CDR1 is SGHTS and CDR2 is YDEGEE. Unmatched junction bases numbered 10, after V lost 0 bases and J lost 3 bases. The CDR3 is 17 residues long. The CDR3 is CASSLGQGADGDYGYTF. In DNA form, the CDR3 reads TGTGCCAGCAGCTTGGGGCAGGGGGCGGACGGGGACTATGGCTACACCTTC.

This clonotype has at least ten counts. The rearrangement uses TRBV6-2 or TRBV6-3 and TRBJ1-1; the D is unclear. Trimming removed 2 bases at V and 6 bases at J, with 7 bases between. The CDR3 totals 12 residues. The germline CDR1 and CDR2 sequences are MNHEY and SVGEGT. CDR3 region: CASSYADAEAFF. In DNA form, the CDR3 reads TGTGCCAGCAGTTACGCAGACGCTGAAGCTTTCTTT.

This clonotype was detected ten times or more. The V call is TRBV5-1, the J call TRBJ2-7, with 8 bases aligning to TRBD2. Germline V CDR1 and CDR2: SGHRS, YFSETQ. The CDR3 extends over 15 amino acids. The trim removed 3 bases at V and 2 bases at J, leaving 7 bases unmatched. As DNA, the CDR3 is TGCGCCAGCAGCTCGGCCGGGACTAGAACCTACGAGCAGTACTTC. It specifies CASSSAGTRTYEQYF.

This clonotype was counted many times. V gene TRBV7-8 combines with J gene TRBJ2-4; D not resolved. V lost 5 bases and J 10 bases, leaving 18 bases between the germline ends. The V gene's germline CDR1 is SGHVS and CDR2 FQNEAQ. The CDR3 extends over 14 amino acids. CDR3 coding DNA: TGTGCCAGCAGCCGGACCTCTGGAGTAAATATTCAGTACTTC. It specifies CASSRTSGVNIQYF.

This clonotype was counted many times. The rearrangement links TRBV6-2 or TRBV6-3 to TRBJ2-1; 8 nucleotides agree with TRBD1. Germline lookup yields CDR1 MNHEY and CDR2 SVGEGT. This CDR3 spans 13 amino acids. After removal of 8 bases from V and 5 bases from J, the junction contained 5 bases not matched to a gene. The CDR3 bases are TGTGCCAGCCGGGGACAGGTGAACAATGAGCAGTTCTTC. Protein: CASRGQVNNEQFF.

This clonotype was observed many times. The chain joins TRBV7-9 to TRBJ1-1; D unclear. Between the trimmed V and J ends, which lost 6 bases and 7 bases, there was a span of 21 bases. The CDR3 has 15 residues. CDR1 SEHNR and CDR2 FQNEAQ come from the germline V gene (reference sequence). CDR3 sequence (DNA): TGTGCCAGCAGTAAAATTTCGGGATCCTATATTGAAGCTTTCTTT. Translation: CASSKISGSYIEAFF.

This clonotype was detected ten times or more. The chain couples TRBV7-9 to TRBJ2-2; 7 bases match TRBD1. The CDR3 is made up of 15 amino acids. V was clipped by 7 bases and J by 2 bases; unmatched bases: 7. CDR1 and CDR2 from the germline V gene are SEHNR and FQNEAQ (reference sequence). The CDR3 loop is CASTGTALNTGELFF. The DNA for the CDR3 is TGTGCCAGCACCGGGACAGCCCTTAACACCGGGGAGCTGTTTTTT.

The rearrangement links TRBV27 to TRBJ2-1; possible D gene TRBD1, 6 bases. CDR1 is MNHEY, CDR2 SMNVEV, per germline (reference sequence). V lost 3 bases and J lost 8, with 20 bases in between. CDR3 size: 16 residues. This chain's CDR3 is CASSFTPGHLMYEQFF. The CDR3 region has the DNA TGTGCCAGCAGTTTCACCCCGGGACATCTTATGTATGAGCAGTTCTTC.

This clonotype showed up just a few times. V and J are TRBV6-2 or TRBV6-3 and TRBJ1-2, with 7 bases aligning to TRBD1. Germline assignment: CDR1 MNHEY and CDR2 SVGEGT. CDR3 size: 16 residues. Trimming cost V 0 bases and J 3 bases; bases outside gene matches: 7. The CDR3 coding sequence is TGTGCCAGCAGTTACTCGGGACAGTCCGGCGACTATGGCTACACCTTC. Amino acid sequence: CASSYSGQSGDYGYTF.

The rearrangement uses TRBV20-1 and TRBJ2-3, with D tentatively TRBD2 (5 bases). The CDR3 spans 14 residues. Trimming removed 2 bases at V and 8 bases at J, with 17 bases between. Germline values: CDR1 DFQATT, CDR2 SNEGSKA (reference sequence). The chain's CDR3 is CSARPSGPEGTQYF. The CDR3 DNA is TGCAGTGCTAGACCTAGTGGGCCCGAGGGTACGCAGTATTTT.